The 27 T cell receptor beta chains presented below share a single source sample, sequenced in a study of T cell changes during pregnancy in multiple sclerosis. Measured with immunoSEQ multiplex PCR; TCRdb has only the in-frame clones, and not every one. Seen here are around 55,000 clones, 93% observed once, and the top ten hold around 4%. This specimen was CD8+ T cells from peripheral blood mononuclear cells, taken in the second trimester of pregnancy. The receptors derive from a female donor with multiple sclerosis, enrolled in a pregnancy study.

V usage is TRBV2 and J usage is TRBJ2-7; 7 bases agree with TRBD1. With 4 bases clipped from V and 4 bases from J, the junction kept 4 bases outside the gene matches. This CDR3 spans 13 amino acids. The germline V gene has CDR1 SNHLY and CDR2 FYNNEI. CDR3 amino acids: CASSGQTGYEQYF. Written as DNA, the CDR3 is TGTGCCAGCAGTGGCCAGACAGGGTACGAGCAGTACTTC. Variable domain in full (rest from reference TRBV2 and TRBJ2-7): EPEVTQTPSHQVTQMGQEVILRCVPISNHLYFYWYRQILGQKVEFLVSFYNNEISEKSEIFDDQFSVERPDGSNFTLKIRSTKLEDSAMYFCASSGQTGYEQYFGPGTRLTVT.

The rearrangement links TRBV7-9 to TRBJ1-3, with D perhaps TRBD1 (5 bases). Germline V gives CDR1 SEHNR, CDR2 FQNEAQ (reference sequence). The CDR3 has 15 residues. Trimming pared 4 bases from V and 3 bases from J, leaving 13 bases between. DNA for the CDR3: TGTGCCAGCAGCTCGCCGGGTCAGGGTGGAAACACCATATATTTT. Encoded protein: CASSSPGQGGNTIYF.

The V and J genes are TRBV28 and TRBJ2-2; no clear D gene. The V end was cut by 6 bases, the J end by 6 bases, with 14 bases between. CDR1 and CDR2 (germline): MDHEN, SYDVKM. CDR3 size: 14 residues. In nucleotides, the CDR3 is TGTGCCAGCAGCCCTTTCACTACCCCCGGGGAGCTGTTTTTT. Residues: CASSPFTTPGELFF. Full variable domain (outside the CDR3, taken from reference TRBV28 and TRBJ2-2): DVKVTQSSRYLVKRTGEKVFLECVQDMDHENMFWYRQDPGLGLRLIYFSYDVKMKEKGDIPEGYSVSREKKERFSLILESASTNQTSMYLCASSPFTTPGELFFGEGSRLTVL.

V gene TRBV6-4 combines with J gene TRBJ2-5; D remains unclear. The V end lost 3 bases, the J end lost 0 bases, and 14 bases lay between the germline ends. The germline gives CDR1 MRHNA, CDR2 SNTAGT. The CDR3 covers 16 residues. CDR3 sequence reads: CASSEEEQAYQETQYF. In nucleotides, the CDR3 is TGTGCCAGCAGTGAAGAAGAACAAGCGTACCAAGAGACCCAGTACTTC.

A single count supports this clone. V gene TRBV7-2 combines with J gene TRBJ1-3, with D tentatively TRBD1 (6 bases). The V gene lost 5 bases and the J gene lost 3 bases, with 11 bases spanning the gap. This CDR3 is 14 amino acids long. CDR1 and CDR2 (germline): SGHTA, FQGNSA. In nucleotides, the CDR3 is TGTGCCAGCAGCCCCCAGGGGAATGGAAACACCATATATTTT. Translating gives CASSPQGNGNTIYF.

The chain couples TRBV7-9 to TRBJ2-3, with 11 positions matching TRBD2. The V gene end was trimmed by 1 base and the J gene end by 2 bases; junction bases not matched to a gene: 2. The CDR3 has 16 amino acids. CDR1 is SEHNR and CDR2 is FQNEAQ in the germline V gene (reference sequence). The chain's CDR3 is CASSLVTSGITDTQYF. The CDR3 DNA reads as TGTGCCAGCAGCTTAGTGACTAGCGGGATCACAGATACGCAGTATTTT.

The V and J genes are TRBV7-9 and TRBJ2-3; D gene uncertain. Germline V gene sequence: CDR1 SEHNR, CDR2 FQNEAQ (reference sequence). V lost 1 base and J 0 bases, leaving 8 bases between the germline ends. The CDR3 is 15 amino acids. DNA for the CDR3: TGTGCCAGCAGCTTAGACACCACCAGCACAGATACGCAGTATTTT. Residues: CASSLDTTSTDTQYF.

The CDR3 region is CASSPGTSTSNEQFF. As DNA, the CDR3 is TGTGCCAGCAGCCCCGGGACTAGTACTTCCAATGAGCAGTTCTTC. The gene calls are TRBV7-3 and TRBJ2-1, with 8 bases lining up with TRBD2. The V gene's germline CDR1 is SGHTA and CDR2 FQGTGA. The CDR3 covers 15 residues. The V gene end was trimmed by 5 bases and the J gene end by 6 bases; junction bases not matched to a gene: 9.

The chain is built from TRBV28 and TRBJ1-3; 7 nucleotides agree with TRBD1. Germline V gives CDR1 MDHEN, CDR2 SYDVKM. J gave up 0 bases and V 3 bases, and 8 bases lay outside the gene matches. There are 17 residues in the CDR3. This CDR3 reads CASSLVGTAFSGNTIYF. Here the CDR3 DNA reads TGTGCCAGCAGTTTGGTAGGGACAGCATTCTCTGGAAACACCATATATTTT.

The CDR3 reads CASSQDYSGRAFF. The CDR3 DNA is TGCGCCAGCAGCCAAGATTACTCAGGTAGAGCTTTCTTT. The rearrangement links TRBV4-1 to TRBJ1-1; no reliable D call. The CDR3 covers 13 residues. The germline V gene encodes CDR1 MGHRA and CDR2 YSYEKL. Trimming took off 0 bases at V and 10 bases at J, with 12 bases between the two ends.

V is TRBV6-5 and J is TRBJ1-2; tentatively, D is TRBD1 (5 bases). CDR3 size: 16 residues. V gave up 0 bases and J gave up 8 bases, with 19 bases separating them. Germline V gene lookup returns CDR1 MNHEY and CDR2 SVGAGI. This chain's CDR3 is CASSYSRSPGIRGYTF. CDR3 DNA: TGTGCCAGCAGTTACTCGAGATCCCCAGGGATCCGCGGCTACACCTTC.

The chain uses TRBV2 and TRBJ2-7; 9 nucleotides match TRBD1. From germline, CDR1 is SNHLY and CDR2 FYNNEI. With 3 bases clipped from V and 5 bases from J, the junction kept 5 bases outside the gene matches. The CDR3 contains 14 residues. The CDR3 DNA reads TGTGCCAGCAGTGATGGGGACAGGGCGGACGAGCAGTACTTC. It is translated as CASSDGDRADEQYF.

The chain combines TRBV9 with TRBJ2-1; 9 bases are shared with TRBD2. The CDR3 has 15 residues. The trim removed 5 bases at V and 0 bases at J, leaving 3 bases unmatched. The germline gives CDR1 SGDLS, CDR2 YYNGEE. The CDR3 region has the DNA TGTGCCAGCAGTCCTAGCGGGAACTCCTACAATGAGCAGTTCTTC. This sequence encodes CASSPSGNSYNEQFF.

V usage is TRBV2 and J usage is TRBJ2-7; D uncertain. This CDR3 has 12 residues. The germline V and J ends were trimmed by 0 bases and 4 bases, with 4 bases remaining between them. CDR1 and CDR2 from the germline V gene are SNHLY and FYNNEI. The CDR3 DNA reads TGTGCCAGCAGTGAAGCGGAGTACGAGCAGTACTTC. Residues: CASSEAEYEQYF.

The chain links TRBV7-9 to TRBJ2-3; 9 positions match TRBD2. With 6 bases clipped from V and 1 base from J, the junction kept 5 bases outside the gene matches. The CDR3 has 15 residues. Germline CDR1 and CDR2: SEHNR and FQNEAQ (reference sequence). CDR3 coding DNA: TGTGCCAGCAGTTCGACTAGCGGAGGCACAGATACGCAGTATTTT. Its translation: CASSSTSGGTDTQYF.

The rearrangement links TRBV6-6 to TRBJ1-1; no clear D gene. The CDR3 is 14 residues long. Germline V lookup: CDR1 MNHNY, CDR2 SVGAGI (reference sequence). With 6 bases removed from V and 1 base from J, the gap between germline ends came to 12 bases. For the CDR3, the DNA is TGTGCCAGCAGCATACAGTCAGGGAACACTGAAGCTTTCTTT. Translating it yields CASSIQSGNTEAFF.

The rearrangement joins TRBV29-1 to TRBJ2-2; weak D call: TRBD2 (6 bases). V shed 2 bases and J shed 4 bases, with 17 bases lying between them. Germline V gives CDR1 SQVTM, CDR2 ANQGSEA. This CDR3 spans 16 amino acids. CDR3 protein: CSVEPVGLASTGELFF. The CDR3 DNA reads as TGCAGCGTTGAACCAGTGGGGCTAGCGAGCACCGGGGAGCTGTTTTTT.

J is TRBJ2-1 and V is TRBV5-1; the match to TRBD1 covers 8 bases. Germline loops: CDR1 SGHRS, CDR2 YFSETQ. CDR3 length: 15 residues. With 0 bases clipped from V and 3 bases from J, the junction kept 2 bases outside the gene matches. CDR3: CASSLVGQGYNEQFF. The CDR3 DNA is TGCGCCAGCAGCTTGGTCGGACAGGGCTACAATGAGCAGTTCTTC.

The rearrangement joins TRBV5-5 to TRBJ2-1; 10 nucleotides match TRBD2. The CDR3 length is 13 residues. V lost 7 bases to trimming and J lost 7 bases; unmatched junction nucleotides: 5. In germline, CDR1 is SGHKS, CDR2 YYEKEE (reference sequence). CDR3 protein: CASQAGGINEQFF. The CDR3 bases are TGTGCCAGCCAAGCGGGAGGGATAAATGAGCAGTTCTTC.

This rearrangement joins TRBV27 to TRBJ2-5; no definite D call. V dropped 6 bases and J dropped 1 base, with 3 bases sitting between them. Looked up from germline, CDR1 is MNHEY and CDR2 is SMNVEV (reference sequence). This CDR3 region has 11 residues. The CDR3 here is CASSLQETQYF. The CDR3, as DNA: TGTGCCAGCAGCCTCCAAGAGACCCAGTACTTC.

The chain recombines TRBV19 with TRBJ2-5, with D perhaps matching TRBD2 (7 bases). Germline loops: CDR1 LNHDA, CDR2 SQIVND (reference sequence). There are 15 residues in the CDR3. V dropped 5 bases and J dropped 5 bases, with 18 bases sitting between them. CDR3 DNA sequence: TGTGCCAGTAGTTGGGAGGGGGGCCCTCGGGAGACCCAGTACTTC. Translation gives CASSWEGGPRETQYF.

The rearrangement uses TRBV27 and TRBJ2-7, with D unresolved. Germline CDR1 and CDR2: MNHEY and SMNVEV (reference sequence). Trimming removed 6 bases from V and 5 bases from J, with 14 bases in between. CDR3 length: 13 residues. The CDR3 spells CASSPRFRNEQYF. The CDR3 region has the DNA TGTGCCAGCAGCCCCCGGTTTAGAAACGAGCAGTACTTC.

This clone was observed a handful of times. This chain links TRBV2 with TRBJ1-1, with 7 nucleotides matching TRBD1. In germline, CDR1 is SNHLY, CDR2 FYNNEI. This CDR3 spans 13 amino acids. Trimming removed 10 bases from V and 4 bases from J; junction bases left unmatched: 9. The CDR3 loop is CATTTGESTEAFF. The CDR3 DNA sequence: TGTGCCACCACTACAGGGGAGAGCACTGAAGCTTTCTTT.

V gene TRBV4-1 combines with J gene TRBJ2-1; D may be TRBD2 (5 bases). The CDR3 sequence is 16 residues long. V lost 0 bases, J lost 3 bases, and 12 bases lay in between. Germline CDR1 and CDR2: MGHRA and YSYEKL. CDR3 region: CASSQDMASFYNEQFF. The CDR3 region has the DNA TGCGCCAGCAGCCAAGACATGGCTAGCTTCTACAATGAGCAGTTCTTC.

This clone was detected once. V and J are TRBV6-1 and TRBJ2-7; TRBD1 aligns across 7 bases. CDR1 MNHNS and CDR2 SASEGT come from the germline V gene. Trimming took 1 base from V and 4 from J; bases not matched to a gene: 7. The CDR3 spans 15 residues. The CDR3 DNA follows: TGTGCCAGCAGTGAAGGGGAGAGGGGGCTTTACGAGCAGTACTTC. This codes for CASSEGERGLYEQYF.

This chain links TRBV4-1 with TRBJ2-3, with 10 positions matching TRBD2. Per the germline V gene, CDR1 is MGHRA and CDR2 is YSYEKL. V shed 0 bases and J 11 bases; nucleotides not matched to a gene: 17. The CDR3 sequence is 18 residues long. This CDR3 is CASSQDGPRTSGGRGQYF. CDR3 nucleotide sequence: TGCGCCAGCAGCCAAGACGGACCCAGGACTAGCGGCGGTCGGGGGCAGTATTTT.

This chain uses TRBV5-5 with TRBJ1-1; D gene uncertain. The germline gives CDR1 SGHKS, CDR2 YYEKEE (reference sequence). The CDR3 totals 14 residues. V lost 2 bases and J lost 2, with 10 bases in between. CDR3 loop: CASSLTDANTEAFF. As DNA, the CDR3 is TGTGCCAGCAGCTTAACAGACGCCAACACTGAAGCTTTCTTT.